The rows below give T cell receptor beta chains drawn from one sample of a study of Graves' ophthalmopathy and Graves' hyperthyroidism. TCRdb re-analysed the multiplex PCR reads in MiXCR, keeping a single row per CDR3 protein. The profile shows roughly 700,000 distinct CDR3 sequences, approximately 40% of them singletons. The specimen was peripheral blood. Source of these receptors: an adult man with Graves' ophthalmopathy. CDR3s include the opening cysteine and the closing phenylalanine or tryptophan. Fields, in order: V gene, CDR3 length, D gene, J gene, clone size, CDR3 protein, CDR3 DNA. The D gene is left open where the match is weak. Clone size appears in some rows only: once, few, many, or a class for an expanded clone.

V: TRBV10-3; length: 15; D: -; J: TRBJ1-5; size: many; CDR3: CAISEDSSSNQPQHF; DNA: TGTGCCATCAGCGAGGACAGTTCCAGCAATCAGCCCCAGCATTTT
V: TRBV4-3; length: 13; D: -; J: TRBJ2-7; size: many; CDR3: CASSQERGYEQYF; DNA: TGTGCCAGCAGCCAAGAACGGGGGTACGAGCAGTACTTC
V: TRBV7-2; length: 14; D: -; J: TRBJ2-5; size: -; CDR3: CASSFPRVKETQYF; DNA: TGTGCCAGCAGCTTCCCAAGGGTAAAAGAGACCCAGTACTTC
V: TRBV5-6; length: 14; D: -; J: TRBJ1-2; size: -; CDR3: CASGLTGSNYGYTF; DNA: TGTGCCAGCGGACTTACCGGGTCCAACTATGGCTACACCTTC
V: TRBV29-1; length: 13; D: -; J: TRBJ1-1; size: many; CDR3: CSVEGRDRPEAFF; DNA: TGCAGCGTTGAAGGCAGGGATCGCCCTGAAGCTTTCTTT
V: TRBV9; length: 12; D: -; J: TRBJ2-5; size: -; CDR3: CASSPPRVDQYF; DNA: TGTGCCAGCAGCCCCCCCCGGGTGGACCAGTACTTC
V: TRBV29-1; length: 15; D: TRBD2; J: TRBJ2-2; size: -; CDR3: CSGLSGGGNTGELFF; DNA: TGCAGCGGACTCTCTGGGGGGGGAAACACCGGGGAGCTGTTTTTT
V: TRBV7-6; length: 14; D: TRBD1; J: TRBJ2-7; size: few; CDR3: CASSFGTGINEQYF; DNA: TGTGCCAGCAGCTTCGGGACAGGGATCAACGAGCAGTACTTC
V: TRBV2; length: 14; D: -; J: TRBJ1-5; size: -; CDR3: CASSEWGIRQPQHF; DNA: TGTGCCAGCAGTGAGTGGGGAATAAGGCAGCCCCAGCATTTT
V: TRBV2; length: 15; D: TRBD2; J: TRBJ2-5; size: -; CDR3: CASSELAGALETQYF; DNA: TGTGCCAGCAGTGAACTAGCGGGAGCTTTGGAGACCCAGTACTTC
V: TRBV7-2; length: 15; D: -; J: TRBJ1-4; size: few; CDR3: CASSLQYLVNEKLFF; DNA: TGTGCCAGCAGCTTACAGTATTTAGTTAATGAAAAACTGTTTTTT
V: TRBV2; length: 14; D: -; J: TRBJ1-5; size: many; CDR3: CASSDSQLYQPQHF; DNA: TGTGCCAGCAGTGACTCACAGCTTTATCAGCCCCAGCATTTT
V: TRBV6-2/TRBV6-3; length: 15; D: -; J: TRBJ1-5; size: -; CDR3: CASSYRGGGNQPQHF; DNA: TGTGCCAGCAGTTACAGGGGCGGTGGCAATCAGCCCCAGCATTTT
V: TRBV29-1; length: 12; D: -; J: TRBJ1-1; size: -; CDR3: CSGKQVNTEAFF; DNA: TGCAGCGGGAAGCAGGTGAACACTGAAGCTTTCTTT
V: TRBV9; length: 15; D: -; J: TRBJ1-1; size: few; CDR3: CASSVGQGRGTEAFF; DNA: TGTGCCAGCAGCGTAGGGCAGGGGAGGGGGACTGAAGCTTTCTTT
V: TRBV25-1; length: 16; D: -; J: TRBJ2-7; size: once; CDR3: CASSARSSRLTYEQYF; DNA: TGTGCCAGCAGTGCTAGATCTAGTCGACTTACCTACGAGCAGTACTTC
V: TRBV10-3; length: 14; D: -; J: TRBJ1-2; size: -; CDR3: CASSRGGLKSGYTF; DNA: TGTGCCAGCAGCCGGGGGGGGCTGAAATCTGGCTACACCTTC
V: TRBV10-2; length: 13; D: -; J: TRBJ2-7; size: once; CDR3: CASSQGDDREQYF; DNA: TGCGCCAGCAGTCAGGGCGATGATCGCGAGCAGTACTTC
V: TRBV10-3; length: 16; D: -; J: TRBJ1-6; size: once; CDR3: CAISEPSGGPNSPLHF; DNA: TGTGCCATCAGTGAGCCTAGCGGGGGTCCTAATTCACCCCTCCACTTT
V: TRBV10-2; length: 15; D: -; J: TRBJ1-2; size: once; CDR3: CASSVVQESCYGYTF; DNA: TGCGCCAGCAGTGTGGTTCAGGAATCCTGTTATGGCTACACCTTC
V: TRBV2; length: 12; D: -; J: TRBJ1-2; size: many; CDR3: CASSDRFYGYTF; DNA: TGTGCCAGCAGTGACAGGTTTTATGGCTACACCTTC
V: TRBV10-3; length: 14; D: -; J: TRBJ2-2; size: few; CDR3: CASSVRRNTGELFF; DNA: TGTGCCAGCAGCGTCCGCAGGAACACCGGGGAGCTGTTTTTT
V: TRBV19; length: 14; D: -; J: TRBJ1-1; size: few; CDR3: CASRNKPVGAEAFF; DNA: TGTGCCAGTAGAAATAAACCGGTGGGCGCTGAAGCTTTCTTT
V: TRBV7-9; length: 13; D: -; J: TRBJ1-3; size: -; CDR3: CASRFRAGNTIYF; DNA: TGTGCCAGCAGATTTCGGGCTGGAAACACCATATATTTT
V: TRBV24-1; length: 16; D: -; J: TRBJ1-2; size: -; CDR3: CASSLYPGGGSYGYTF; DNA: TGTGCCAGCAGTTTATACCCGGGTGGGGGCTCTTATGGCTACACCTTC
V: TRBV2; length: 17; D: TRBD2; J: TRBJ2-7; size: many; CDR3: CASSEASGRARGFEQYF; DNA: TGTGCCAGCAGTGAAGCTAGCGGGAGGGCCAGGGGGTTCGAGCAGTACTTC
V: TRBV2; length: 13; D: -; J: TRBJ1-1; size: few; CDR3: CASSGRVNTEAFF; DNA: TGTGCCAGCAGTGGGAGAGTTAACACTGAAGCTTTCTTT
V: TRBV24-1; length: 17; D: -; J: TRBJ1-2; size: -; CDR3: CATSDPGRAPLNYGYTF; DNA: TGTGCCACCAGTGACCCCGGCAGGGCACCTCTCAACTATGGCTACACCTTC
V: TRBV2; length: 14; D: -; J: TRBJ2-7; size: -; CDR3: CASSETGTYYEQYF; DNA: TGTGCCAGCAGTGAGACAGGGACTTACTACGAGCAGTACTTC
V: TRBV25-1; length: 15; D: -; J: TRBJ2-2; size: -; CDR3: CASSVGTLDTGELFF; DNA: TGTGCCAGCAGCGTAGGGACCCTTGACACCGGGGAGCTGTTTTTT
V: TRBV20-1; length: 13; D: -; J: TRBJ2-7; size: -; CDR3: CSARVAKTYEQYF; DNA: TGCAGTGCTAGAGTAGCAAAAACCTACGAGCAGTACTTC
V: TRBV10-3; length: 12; D: -; J: TRBJ2-1; size: -; CDR3: CAISGTYNEQFF; DNA: TGTGCCATCAGTGGGACTTACAATGAGCAGTTCTTC
V: TRBV12-3/TRBV12-4; length: 15; D: -; J: TRBJ1-2; size: -; CDR3: CASSLEGRTQYGYTF; DNA: TGTGCCAGCAGTTTAGAGGGACGGACCCAATATGGCTACACCTTC
V: TRBV2; length: 14; D: -; J: TRBJ2-2; size: -; CDR3: CASSESGNTGELFF; DNA: TGTGCCAGCAGTGAATCCGGGAACACCGGGGAGCTGTTTTTT
V: TRBV10-3; length: 13; D: -; J: TRBJ1-1; size: -; CDR3: CAISSARTTEAFF; DNA: TGTGCCATCAGTTCGGCCAGGACCACTGAAGCTTTCTTT
V: TRBV7-8; length: 14; D: -; J: TRBJ1-3; size: many; CDR3: CASSNRQSGNTIYF; DNA: TGTGCCAGCAGCAACCGACAATCTGGAAACACCATATATTTT
V: TRBV6-6; length: 19; D: -; J: TRBJ1-1; size: few; CDR3: CASSYSIHRAKRMNTEAFF; DNA: TGTGCCAGCAGTTACTCGATACACAGGGCCAAGAGGATGAACACTGAAGCTTTCTTT
V: TRBV25-1; length: 14; D: TRBD2; J: TRBJ2-5; size: -; CDR3: CASTSSGGRETQYF; DNA: TGTGCCAGCACGTCTAGCGGGGGTCGGGAGACCCAGTACTTC
V: TRBV20-1; length: 14; D: TRBD1; J: TRBJ2-2; size: many; CDR3: CSASRQGVAGELFF; DNA: TGCAGTGCTAGTCGGCAGGGGGTTGCCGGGGAGCTGTTTTTT
V: TRBV5-1; length: 16; D: -; J: TRBJ1-4; size: many; CDR3: CASSLGQGIANEKLFF; DNA: TGCGCCAGCAGCTTAGGGCAGGGGATCGCTAATGAAAAACTGTTTTTT
V: TRBV6-1; length: 15; D: TRBD1; J: TRBJ2-7; size: -; CDR3: CASTSGPTGLDEQYF; DNA: TGTGCCAGCACCAGTGGGCCGACAGGGCTCGACGAGCAGTACTTC
V: TRBV19; length: 13; D: -; J: TRBJ1-2; size: many; CDR3: CASSNGSSYGYTF; DNA: TGTGCCAGTTCTAATGGGAGTTCCTATGGCTACACCTTC
V: TRBV11-2; length: 16; D: TRBD2; J: TRBJ2-5; size: -; CDR3: CASSFGTSGTQETQYF; DNA: TGTGCCAGCAGCTTTGGGACTAGCGGGACCCAAGAGACCCAGTACTTC
V: TRBV10-3; length: 13; D: TRBD1; J: TRBJ1-2; size: -; CDR3: CAISESIGQGGTF; DNA: TGTGCCATCAGTGAGTCGATCGGACAGGGCGGCACCTTC
V: TRBV7-2; length: 12; D: TRBD2; J: TRBJ2-5; size: -; CDR3: CASSSGLAGANF; DNA: TGTGCCAGCAGCTCCGGACTAGCGGGAGCCAACTTC
V: TRBV2; length: 17; D: TRBD1; J: TRBJ1-2; size: few; CDR3: CASSPNPTGEVGYGYTF; DNA: TGTGCCAGCAGTCCCAACCCAACAGGGGAGGTCGGCTATGGCTACACCTTC
V: TRBV2; length: 14; D: -; J: TRBJ1-1; size: many; CDR3: CASSEGHQSTEAFF; DNA: TGTGCCAGCAGTGAGGGACACCAAAGCACTGAAGCTTTCTTT
V: TRBV25-1; length: 16; D: -; J: TRBJ1-6; size: many; CDR3: CASSETSSSYNSPLHF; DNA: TGTGCCAGCAGTGAGACATCCAGCTCCTATAATTCACCCCTCCACTTT
V: TRBV29-1; length: 13; D: -; J: TRBJ2-7; size: -; CDR3: CSVGQEERHEQYF; DNA: TGCAGCGTTGGACAGGAGGAACGTCACGAGCAGTACTTC
V: TRBV7-8; length: 14; D: -; J: TRBJ2-2; size: few; CDR3: CASSHRDNTGELFF; DNA: TGTGCCAGCAGCCACCGGGATAACACCGGGGAGCTGTTTTTT
V: TRBV7-6; length: 16; D: -; J: TRBJ2-5; size: many; CDR3: CASSLQRLDTQETQYF; DNA: TGTGCCAGCAGCTTACAACGGCTCGACACCCAAGAGACCCAGTACTTC
V: TRBV20-1; length: 13; D: -; J: TRBJ2-7; size: few; CDR3: CSALLQGAYEQYF; DNA: TGCAGTGCCCTTTTACAGGGAGCCTACGAGCAGTACTTC
V: TRBV7-2; length: 12; D: TRBD1; J: TRBJ2-7; size: many; CDR3: CASSGDRGEQYF; DNA: TGTGCCAGCAGCGGCGACAGGGGCGAGCAGTACTTC